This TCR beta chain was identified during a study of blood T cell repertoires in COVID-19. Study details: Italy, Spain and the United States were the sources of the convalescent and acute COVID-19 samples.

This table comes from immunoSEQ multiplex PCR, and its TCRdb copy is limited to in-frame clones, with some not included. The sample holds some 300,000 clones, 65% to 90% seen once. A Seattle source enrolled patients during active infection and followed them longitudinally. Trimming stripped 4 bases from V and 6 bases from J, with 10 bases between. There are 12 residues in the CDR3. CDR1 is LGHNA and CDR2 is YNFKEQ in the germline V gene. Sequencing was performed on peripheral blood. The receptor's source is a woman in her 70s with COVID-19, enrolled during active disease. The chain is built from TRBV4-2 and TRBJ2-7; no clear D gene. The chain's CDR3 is CASSPPSIEQYF. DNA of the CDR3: TGTGCCAGCAGCCCCCCGAGTATCGAGCAGTACTTC.